The 24 T cell receptor beta chains in this list originate from one sample, sequenced in a study of Ad26.COV2.S vaccination and SARS-CoV-2 variants. Stated treatment: approximately 18 received Ad26.COV2.S at low or high dose, single or two shots; 5 received placebo; per-sample allocation not given. Day 63 after the first injection of vaccine or placebo was the sampling time. Using immunoSEQ multiplex PCR, the repertoire was profiled, and TCRdb retains in-frame clones only, with some absent. This sample yields 300,000 to 400,000 clones, of which more than 75% are seen a single time; about 3% belongs to the top ten. Material: peripheral blood, obtained in a trial of Ad26.COV2.S vaccine versus placebo. These receptor sequences come from a person aged 18-65 years who received the Ad26.COV2.S COVID-19 vaccine or a placebo.

This clone appeared once. This sequence joins TRBV19 and TRBJ2-7; 9 nucleotides line up with TRBD1. The V and J ends lost 6 bases and 3 bases, in that order; junction bases with no gene match: 6. In germline, CDR1 is LNHDA, CDR2 SQIVND (reference sequence). The CDR3 contains 14 residues. This CDR3 is CASRARDRDYEQYF. CDR3 nucleotides: TGTGCCAGTAGGGCCCGGGACAGGGACTACGAGCAGTACTTC.

The chain's CDR3 is CASSQDNSGYSYEQYF. In DNA, the CDR3 is TGTGCCAGCAGCCAAGACAACTCAGGATACTCCTACGAGCAGTACTTC. The chain couples TRBV4-2 to TRBJ2-7; D call uncertain. Germline values: CDR1 LGHNA, CDR2 YNFKEQ. This CDR3 is built from 16 residues. V was pared by 0 bases and J by 0 bases, with 12 bases between.

The V gene is TRBV7-3, the J gene TRBJ2-2; TRBD1 agrees at 11 bases. Germline CDR1 and CDR2: SGHTA and FQGTGA. The CDR3 runs 17 residues. The ends lost 5 bases at V and 2 bases at J; junction bases unmatched: 7. The CDR3 coding sequence is TGTGCCAGCAGCCCGGACGGACAGGGGGCTAACACCGGGGAGCTGTTTTTT. Protein product: CASSPDGQGANTGELFF.

About this clone: One junction end does not reproduce the germline sequence, and a read error may be involved. The chain combines TRBV4-1 with TRBJ1-2, with 7 bases matching TRBD1. CDR3 length equals 14 residues. Germline V gene data show CDR1 as MGHRA and CDR2 as YSYEKL. The CDR3 spells CASSQPGNIRGKGF. CDR3 nucleotide sequence: TGCGCCAGCAGCCAACCGGGGAACATCAGGGGGAAGGGGTTC.

J is TRBJ1-6 and V is TRBV5-5; 10 bases map to TRBD1. The CDR3 loop spans 16 amino acids. J was trimmed by 5 bases and V by 4 bases; bases with no gene match: 6. The germline CDR1 and CDR2 sequences are SGHKS and YYEKEE (reference sequence). The CDR3 loop reads CASSPTGGSNNSPLHF. CDR3 in DNA: TGTGCCAGCAGCCCGACAGGGGGCTCGAATAATTCACCCCTCCACTTT. The full variable domain, completed using reference TRBV5-5 and TRBJ1-6, is DAGVTQSPTHLIKTRGQQVTLRCSPISGHKSVSWYQQVLGQGPQFIFQYYEKEERGRGNFPDRFSARQFPNYSSELNVNALLLGDSALYLCASSPTGGSNNSPLHFGNGTRLTVT.

This clone was detected only once. The rearrangement joins TRBV7-3 to TRBJ2-3; D is unresolved. Deletions cut 0 bases from V and 0 bases from J, with 16 bases between. The CDR3 length is 18 residues. Germline CDR1 SGHTA, CDR2 FQGTGA. Here the CDR3 DNA reads TGTGCCAGCAGCTTAACGGGGTCCAAGAGGTATAGCACAGATACGCAGTATTTT. It yields the protein CASSLTGSKRYSTDTQYF.

The genes are TRBV4-1 and TRBJ1-3; 10 bases fit TRBD1. Germline V CDR1 and CDR2: MGHRA, YSYEKL. J was trimmed by 3 bases and V by 4 bases; bases with no gene match: 3. The CDR3 sequence is 15 residues long. The CDR3 loop reads CASSRGQGNGNTIYF. DNA of the CDR3: TGCGCCAGCAGCCGGGGACAGGGGAATGGAAACACCATATATTTT.

This chain links TRBV27 with TRBJ1-6; possibly TRBD1 for D (5 bases). V lost 8 bases and J 9 bases, leaving 14 bases between the germline ends. Germline assignment: CDR1 MNHEY and CDR2 SMNVEV (reference sequence). This CDR3 region has 13 residues. The CDR3 spells CASSPGGSSPLHF. CDR3 coding DNA: TGTGCCAGCTCCCCCGGGGGTAGTTCACCCCTCCACTTT.

The chain joins TRBV4-3 to TRBJ2-1; TRBD2 matches at 13 bases. The V gene end was trimmed by 3 bases and the J gene end by 9 bases; junction bases not matched to a gene: 8. The germline CDR1 and CDR2 sequences are LGHNA and YSLEER. This CDR3 has 16 amino acids. CDR3 DNA: TGCGCCAGCAGCCAGGAAGGACTAGCGGGGGATGGTGAGCAGTTCTTC. Encoded protein: CASSQEGLAGDGEQFF.

The rearrangement joins TRBV5-1 to TRBJ2-7, with D tentatively TRBD1 (6 bases). Germline V CDR1 and CDR2: SGHRS, YFSETQ. The germline V and J ends were trimmed by 3 bases and 3 bases, with 19 bases remaining between them. CDR3 length: 16 amino acids. The DNA of the CDR3 is TGCGCCAGCAGCTCGAACCCCGGCACAGGGCTCTACGAGCAGTACTTC. Translation gives CASSSNPGTGLYEQYF.

V is TRBV3-1 (or the pseudogene TRBV3-2) and J is TRBJ2-7; 7 bases are a match to TRBD1. CDR3 length equals 14 residues. Germline CDR1 is LGHDT and CDR2 is YNNKEL (reference sequence). V lost 5 bases, J lost 0 bases, and 4 bases stayed unmatched. The chain's CDR3 is CASSGRTGSYEQYF. CDR3 bases: TGTGCCAGCAGCGGACGGACAGGCTCCTACGAGCAGTACTTC.

The chain carries TRBV5-1 and TRBJ2-7; D is unclear. CDR1 is SGHRS, CDR2 YFSETQ, per germline. The CDR3 spans 13 residues. Between the trimmed V and J ends, which lost 0 bases and 0 bases, there was a span of 4 bases. The CDR3 sequence: CASSLDPSYEQYF. The CDR3 region has the DNA TGCGCCAGCAGCTTGGACCCCTCCTACGAGCAGTACTTC.

The chain joins TRBV4-3 to TRBJ2-1; the match to TRBD2 covers 8 bases. The V and J ends lost 0 bases and 4 bases, in that order; junction bases with no gene match: 2. CDR3 length: 15 amino acids. Germline assignment: CDR1 LGHNA and CDR2 YSLEER. In DNA, the CDR3 is TGCGCCAGCAGCCAAGAACTAGCGGCATACAATGAGCAGTTCTTC. As protein: CASSQELAAYNEQFF.

This chain connects TRBV10-3 to TRBJ2-1, with TRBD1 matching over 8 bases. The V gene's germline CDR1 is ENHRY and CDR2 SYGVKD. The CDR3 length is 17 residues. The trim removed 0 bases at V and 0 bases at J, leaving 4 bases unmatched. CDR3 in amino acids: CAISESYGQGSYNEQFF. The CDR3 nucleotides read TGTGCCATCAGTGAGTCGTACGGACAGGGCTCCTACAATGAGCAGTTCTTC.

CDR3 amino acids: CASSIPTGPSGGYTF. CDR3 sequence (DNA): TGTGCCAGTAGTATCCCGACAGGGCCTTCAGGTGGCTACACCTTC. The chain carries TRBV19 and TRBJ1-2; 7 positions agree with TRBD1. Germline V gene sequence: CDR1 LNHDA, CDR2 SQIVND (reference sequence). The CDR3 spans 15 residues. Trimming at V came to 3 bases and at J to 7 bases, leaving 11 bases not matched to a gene.

The chain links TRBV6-5 to TRBJ2-7, with 11 bases aligning to TRBD1. With 2 bases clipped from V and 3 bases from J, the junction kept 3 bases outside the gene matches. The CDR3 loop spans 15 amino acids. The germline gives CDR1 MNHEY, CDR2 SVGAGI. The CDR3 DNA is TGTGCCAGCAGTTACACGGGACAGGGGGTCTACGAGCAGTACTTC. This codes for CASSYTGQGVYEQYF.

The chain employs TRBV7-8 and TRBJ1-1; 9 nucleotides match TRBD1. V was clipped by 7 bases and J by 4 bases; unmatched bases: 16. The germline CDR1 and CDR2 sequences are SGHVS and FQNEAQ. The CDR3 is 17 amino acids. CDR3: CASTVLITGGWGTEAFF. CDR3 bases: TGTGCCAGCACCGTTTTAATCACAGGGGGCTGGGGCACTGAAGCTTTCTTT.

The CDR3 loop reads CASSQDTRQPQHF. DNA for the CDR3: TGCGCCAGCAGCCAAGATACACGTCAGCCCCAGCATTTT. The rearrangement uses TRBV4-1 and TRBJ1-5, with D uncertain. The CDR3 contains 13 residues. In germline, CDR1 is MGHRA, CDR2 YSYEKL. Deletions cut 0 bases from V and 6 bases from J, with 6 bases between.

The rearrangement links TRBV12-3 or TRBV12-4 to TRBJ1-1; possible D gene TRBD1, 5 bases. CDR3 length: 13 amino acids. Trimming left V 2 bases short and J 10 bases short, with 14 bases between. Here the CDR3 reads CASSLSPAGRAFF. The CDR3 region has the DNA TGTGCCAGCAGTTTAAGCCCGGCAGGGAGAGCTTTCTTT.

This clone was found a few times. The chain is built from TRBV7-9 and TRBJ1-6, with 9 bases lining up with TRBD1. The CDR3 runs 14 residues. V lost 5 bases to trimming and J lost 6 bases; unmatched junction nucleotides: 2. CDR1 is SEHNR and CDR2 is FQNEAQ in the germline V gene (reference sequence). The CDR3 nucleotides are TGTGCCAGCAGCCCGGACAGGGGTAATTCACCCCTCCACTTT. As protein: CASSPDRGNSPLHF.

This chain uses TRBV10-3 with TRBJ2-1; 9 positions match TRBD2. The CDR3 totals 15 residues. Germline V gene data show CDR1 as ENHRY and CDR2 as SYGVKD. V was clipped by 5 bases and J by 0 bases; unmatched bases: 2. For the CDR3, the DNA is TGTGCCATCAGTCTAGCGGGGAGCTCCTACAATGAGCAGTTCTTC. Its translation: CAISLAGSSYNEQFF.

The chain recombines TRBV29-1 with TRBJ1-1; D is unclear. CDR1 is SQVTM and CDR2 is ANQGSEA in the germline V gene. V gave up 0 bases and J gave up 1 base, with 6 bases separating them. The CDR3 is 13 amino acids. The CDR3 region has the DNA TGCAGCGTTGAAGATCGCAGGAACACTGAAGCTTTCTTT. Translating it yields CSVEDRRNTEAFF.

This clone showed up just a few times. The chain links TRBV3-1 (or the pseudogene TRBV3-2) to TRBJ1-1, with D maybe TRBD1 (5 bases). Germline CDR1 and CDR2: LGHDT and YNNKEL (reference sequence). This CDR3 region has 12 residues. V gave up 1 base and J gave up 7 bases, with 7 bases separating them. The CDR3 reads CASSQGTLEAFF. The CDR3 nucleotides read TGTGCCAGCAGCCAAGGGACACTTGAAGCTTTCTTT.

The gene calls are TRBV6-5 and TRBJ1-2; D is possibly TRBD1 (6 bases). Trimming removed 8 bases at V and 4 bases at J, with 11 bases between. CDR3 length equals 12 residues. From germline, CDR1 is MNHEY and CDR2 SVGAGI. The CDR3 nucleotides are TGTGCCAGCCGGGGGGCGCCCTATGGCTACACCTTC. As protein: CASRGAPYGYTF.